This T cell receptor (beta chain) derives from a study of chemoradiotherapy in HPV16-positive cancers. Study information: Functional T-cell assays on a couple of HPV16-positive patients' cells defined candidate HPV-specific clones and common TCR motifs.

Overall study findings and caveats: For HPV16-positive patients, expanding HPV-responsive T cells associated with longer recurrence-free survival.

The method was immunoSEQ multiplex PCR; TCRdb's version includes in-frame clones alone and lacks a portion of them. The table has thousands of clones, roughly 72% seen once. With 3 bases removed from V and 2 bases from J, the gap between germline ends came to 12 bases. CDR1 and CDR2 (germline): SGHRS, YFSETQ. This CDR3 is built from 14 residues. This clone is categorized as medium-sized. The target antigen is unknown. The chain employs TRBV5-1 and TRBJ2-7; TRBD2 might be the D (5 bases). This sample comprised tumor tissue, obtained from a patient who underwent chemoradiotherapy. This clonotype originated in a human donor with HPV-associated anogenital cancer. CDR3 in amino acids: CASSSAENPYEQYF. Written as DNA, the CDR3 is TGCGCCAGCAGCTCAGCGGAAAACCCCTACGAGCAGTACTTC.